This TCR beta chain is drawn from a study of cytomegalovirus exposure and HLA in healthy donors. At the level of the study: Most genotyped donors, around 78% of more than 300, had Caucasian-associated genetic ancestry. The study's findings and limits: There were reportedly fewer N-insertions in an Asian-associated ancestry cluster than the approximately 670-donor mean, in a later analysis.

Of note for this clone: Its antigen is as yet unknown.

The PCR ran on 60 Vbeta and 13 Jbeta primers. Profiled with immunoSEQ multiplex PCR; TCRdb holds only in-frame clones, not every one. The sample records around 69,000 clones, roughly 67% being singletons. Per the germline V gene, CDR1 is SQVTM and CDR2 is ANQGSEA. The CDR3 is 14 amino acids. V was clipped by 6 bases and J by 2 bases, with 16 bases between them. The receptor's source is a man aged 40-50 years in good health and CMV-seropositive. V is TRBV29-1 and J is TRBJ1-1; D might be TRBD1 (5 bases). The sequenced sample consisted of PBMCs. CDR3: CSVQGGRVNTEAFF. CDR3 bases: TGCAGCGTGCAGGGAGGCAGAGTTAACACTGAAGCTTTCTTT. Variable domain in full (rest from reference TRBV29-1 and TRBJ1-1): SAVISQKPSRDICQRGTSLTIQCQVDSQVTMMFWYRQQPGQSLTLIATANQGSEATYESGFVIDKFPISRPNLTFSTLTVSNMSPEDSSIYLCSVQGGRVNTEAFFGQGTRLTVV.